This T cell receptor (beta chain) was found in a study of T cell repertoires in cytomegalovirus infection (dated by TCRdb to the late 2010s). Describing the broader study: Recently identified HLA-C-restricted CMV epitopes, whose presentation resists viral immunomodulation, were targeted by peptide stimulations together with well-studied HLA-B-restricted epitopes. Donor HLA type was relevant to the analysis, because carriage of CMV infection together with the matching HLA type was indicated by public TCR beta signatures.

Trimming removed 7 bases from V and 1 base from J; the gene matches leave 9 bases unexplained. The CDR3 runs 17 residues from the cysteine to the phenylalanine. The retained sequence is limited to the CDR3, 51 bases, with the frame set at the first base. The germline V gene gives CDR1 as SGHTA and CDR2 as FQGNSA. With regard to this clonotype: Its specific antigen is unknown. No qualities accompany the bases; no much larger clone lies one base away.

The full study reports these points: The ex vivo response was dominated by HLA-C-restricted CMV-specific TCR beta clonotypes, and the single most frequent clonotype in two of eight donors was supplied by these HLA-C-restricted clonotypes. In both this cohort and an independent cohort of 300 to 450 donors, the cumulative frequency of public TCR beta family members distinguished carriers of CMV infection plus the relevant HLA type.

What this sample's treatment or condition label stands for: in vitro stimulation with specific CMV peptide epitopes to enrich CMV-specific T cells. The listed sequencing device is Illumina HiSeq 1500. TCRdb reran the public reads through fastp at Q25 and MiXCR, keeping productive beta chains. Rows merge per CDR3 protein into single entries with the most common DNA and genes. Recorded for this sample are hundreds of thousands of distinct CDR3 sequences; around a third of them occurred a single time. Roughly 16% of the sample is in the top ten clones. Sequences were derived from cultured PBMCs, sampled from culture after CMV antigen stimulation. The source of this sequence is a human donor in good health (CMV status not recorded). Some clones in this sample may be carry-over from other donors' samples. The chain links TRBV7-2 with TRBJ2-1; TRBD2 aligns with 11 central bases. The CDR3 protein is CASKRIAGGRSYNEQFF. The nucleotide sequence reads TGTGCCAGCAAACGAATAGCGGGAGGGAGATCCTACAATGAGCAGTTCTTC.